What follows are 26 T cell receptor beta chains derived from one specimen sequenced in a study of T cells in Graves' hyperthyroidism and ophthalmopathy. Amplification of TCR beta CDR3 regions used RNA as the template. The TCR CDR3 was amplified in a first-round RT-PCR using the HTBI primer set. Each CDR3 protein is one row after TCRdb ran MiXCR on the multiplex PCR reads. The sample carries approximately 870,000 distinct CDR3 sequences, 38% recorded once. The material sequenced was blood. The receptors originated from a man in his late teens or twenties with Graves' hyperthyroidism.

The CDR3 loop reads CASATLAGGRYEQYF. CDR3 DNA: TGTGCCAGTGCGACGCTAGCGGGAGGGAGGTACGAGCAGTACTTC. The genes are TRBV13 and TRBJ2-7, with 12 bases lining up with TRBD2. The CDR3 runs 15 residues. V was clipped by 9 bases and J by 4 bases; unmatched bases: 10. Germline assignment: CDR1 PRHDT and CDR2 FYEKMQ (reference sequence).

This clonotype was picked up one time. A much larger clone sits a single nucleotide away, making a read error possible. The J gene is TRBJ1-5, the V gene TRBV10-2; no firm D call. Germline lookup yields CDR1 WSHSY and CDR2 SAAADI. The CDR3 covers 14 residues. This CDR3 reads CASSNGAANQPQHF. The CDR3 DNA follows: TGTGCCAGCAGTAATGGAGCAGCTAATCAGCCCCAGCATTTT.

V is TRBV19 and J is TRBJ1-5, with 10 positions matching TRBD1. The CDR3 is made up of 14 amino acids. Germline trimming cut 3 bases from V and 6 bases from J; bases unmatched to any gene: 2. From germline, CDR1 is LNHDA and CDR2 SQIVND (reference sequence). The CDR3 DNA sequence: TGTGCCAGTAGTATGGGACAGGGGAGTCAGCCCCAGCATTTT. This codes for CASSMGQGSQPQHF.

This clonotype occurred a few times. V is TRBV6-2 or TRBV6-3 and J is TRBJ1-2; D unresolved. Trimming shortened V by 2 bases and J by 3 bases, and 10 bases separated the two germline ends. This CDR3 has 14 amino acids. CDR1 is MNHEY, CDR2 SVGEGT, per germline. The CDR3 is CASSYGWVDYGYTF. The DNA for the CDR3 is TGTGCCAGCAGTTACGGGTGGGTCGACTATGGCTACACCTTC.

The CDR3, as DNA: TGCAGCGTGGGGGACAGGGATCAGCCCCAGCATTTT. Translated: CSVGDRDQPQHF. The chain combines TRBV29-1 with TRBJ1-5, with 9 bases lining up with TRBD1. The CDR3 is 12 amino acids. Per germline, CDR1 SQVTM and CDR2 ANQGSEA. V lost 6 bases, J lost 5 bases, and 2 bases stayed unmatched. Drawing the rest from reference TRBV29-1 and TRBJ1-5, the complete variable domain is SAVISQKPSRDICQRGTSLTIQCQVDSQVTMMFWYRQQPGQSLTLIATANQGSEATYESGFVIDKFPISRPNLTFSTLTVSNMSPEDSSIYLCSVGDRDQPQHFGDGTRLSIL.

The V gene is TRBV29-1, the J gene TRBJ1-4, with a weak D call TRBD1 (5 bases). V shed 6 bases and J shed 8 bases, with 13 bases lying between them. Germline values: CDR1 SQVTM, CDR2 ANQGSEA. The CDR3 length is 12 residues. CDR3 DNA sequence: TGCAGCGTGCGGGAGGGGAACGAAAAACTGTTTTTT. Translating it yields CSVREGNEKLFF. The variable domain in full, completed from reference TRBV29-1 and TRBJ1-4, reads SAVISQKPSRDICQRGTSLTIQCQVDSQVTMMFWYRQQPGQSLTLIATANQGSEATYESGFVIDKFPISRPNLTFSTLTVSNMSPEDSSIYLCSVREGNEKLFFGSGTQLSVL.

The V and J genes are TRBV9 and TRBJ1-1; the match to TRBD1 covers 12 bases. After removal of 4 bases from V and 10 bases from J, the junction contained 8 bases not matched to a gene. Germline values: CDR1 SGDLS, CDR2 YYNGEE. CDR3 length equals 14 residues. Here the CDR3 reads CASSQGGQGALAFF. The CDR3 DNA reads TGTGCCAGCAGCCAAGGGGGACAGGGGGCTTTAGCTTTCTTT.

The sample holds many counts of this clonotype. This chain joins TRBV10-3 and TRBJ1-1, with D perhaps matching TRBD1 (5 bases). The germline V and J ends were trimmed by 7 bases and 1 base, with 7 bases remaining between them. The germline V gene encodes CDR1 ENHRY and CDR2 SYGVKD. CDR3 length equals 12 residues. The CDR3 loop is CAIKGQNTEAFF. CDR3 in DNA: TGTGCCATCAAGGGGCAGAACACTGAAGCTTTCTTT.

In its sample, this clonotype was seen many times. The chain couples TRBV10-3 to TRBJ2-7; the D is unclear. The ends were cut back, 6 bases at V and 3 bases at J, with 15 bases in the middle. Germline assignment: CDR1 ENHRY and CDR2 SYGVKD. CDR3 length: 14 residues. The CDR3 DNA reads TGTGCCATCAGGGCCGTCATAAAGATCTACGAGCAGTACTTC. Its protein is CAIRAVIKIYEQYF.

This clonotype was found a few times. V and J are TRBV10-1 and TRBJ2-2; 12 nucleotides match TRBD2. The V gene's germline CDR1 is WNHNN and CDR2 SYGVQD (reference sequence). Losses at the gene ends were 6 bases for V and 4 bases for J; bases not matched to a gene: 15. This CDR3 spans 19 amino acids. Here the CDR3 DNA reads TGCGCCAGCAGCCCGATGCTAGCGGGAGGGGTCCGGGGCACCGGGGAGCTGTTTTTT. It codes for CASSPMLAGGVRGTGELFF.

V and J are TRBV29-1 and TRBJ1-1, with D perhaps matching TRBD1 (5 bases). The germline V and J ends were trimmed by 5 bases and 3 bases, with 19 bases remaining between them. Per germline, CDR1 SQVTM and CDR2 ANQGSEA. The CDR3 consists of 15 residues. CDR3 residues: CSVHHRDAGDTEAFF. CDR3 coding DNA: TGCAGCGTTCACCATCGGGACGCCGGGGACACTGAAGCTTTCTTT.

Concerning this clonotype itself: This may be a read error: a much more frequent sequence differs by one nucleotide. This CDR3 is missing its conserved last phenylalanine or tryptophan, likely due to a read error. This chain links TRBV9 with TRBJ1-1; unclear D gene. The CDR3 runs to 15 residues. Trimming removed 4 bases at V and 0 bases at J, with 13 bases between. Germline CDR1 is SGDLS and CDR2 is YYNGEE. The CDR3: CASSLGLTVNTEAFL. Here the CDR3 DNA reads TGTGCCAGCAGCTTAGGCCTAACGGTGAACACTGAAGCTTTCCTT.

Regarding this clonotype: Compared with germline, one end of the junction differs, possibly owing to a read error. J is TRBJ1-3 and V is TRBV7-2; no definite D call. The CDR3 length is 16 residues. CDR1 is SGHTA and CDR2 is FQGNSA in the germline V gene. The CDR3 region is CASSQRSGSSGSTIYF. The CDR3 DNA is TGTGCCAGCAGCCAAAGATCGGGTAGCTCTGGAAGCACCATATATTTT. Based on the CDR3 plus reference TRBV7-2 and TRBJ1-3, the full variable domain is GAGVSQSPSNKVTEKGKDVELRCDPISGHTALYWYRQSLGQGLEFLIYFQGNSAPDKSGLPSDRFSAERTGGSVSTLTIQRTQQEDSAVYLCASSQRSGSSGSTIYFGEGSWLTVV.

As DNA, the CDR3 is TGTGCCATCGGCCAGGTGCCGGGGACTGAAGCTTTCTTT. The encoded protein is CAIGQVPGTEAFF. The chain carries TRBV10-3 and TRBJ1-1; D is unclear. Germline CDR1 reads ENHRY; CDR2 reads SYGVKD. V shed 8 bases and J shed 5 bases, with 15 bases lying between them. This CDR3 spans 13 amino acids.

V gene TRBV7-9 combines with J gene TRBJ2-7; TRBD1 matches 10 bases. The V gene end was trimmed by 5 bases and the J gene end by 3 bases; junction bases not matched to a gene: 7. There are 15 residues in the CDR3. The germline CDR1 and CDR2 sequences are SEHNR and FQNEAQ (reference sequence). The CDR3 spells CASSNGTGESYEQYF. CDR3 nucleotide sequence: TGTGCCAGCAGCAACGGGACAGGGGAAAGCTACGAGCAGTACTTC.

Regarding this clonotype: The CDR3 end shows no conserved phenylalanine or tryptophan, and so a read error is likely. It is unclear where the CDR3 begins or ends on the DNA, so no DNA is shown, and the CDR3 is as TCRdb lists it. J is TRBJ1-1 and V is TRBV7-7; the tabulated D call, TRBD1, remains unverified against the DNA. The germline gives CDR1 SSHAT, CDR2 FNYEAQ (reference sequence). The CDR3 spans 17 residues, counting both ends. The chain's CDR3 is CASSQDPRGSTNTEAFS.

The chain uses TRBV15 and TRBJ1-6; 7 nucleotides agree with TRBD1. The CDR3 totals 15 residues. Germline lookup yields CDR1 LNHNV and CDR2 YYDKDF (reference sequence). J lost 7 bases, V lost 3 bases, and 6 bases had no gene match. CDR3 nucleotides: TGTGCCACCAGCAGTTACCGGGACAGAAATTCACCCCTCCACTTT. It encodes CATSSYRDRNSPLHF.

The chain combines TRBV7-9 with TRBJ2-1; 8 bases match TRBD2. V dropped 8 bases and J dropped 6; count of bases not matched to a gene: 3. The CDR3 totals 12 residues. Germline loops: CDR1 SEHNR, CDR2 FQNEAQ (reference sequence). The DNA of the CDR3 is TGTGCCAGCGCCGGGACTAGCAATGAGCAGTTCTTC. Its translation: CASAGTSNEQFF.

This clonotype was counted a few times. V and J are TRBV11-1 and TRBJ2-7; D may be TRBD1 (6 bases). There are 14 residues in the CDR3. CDR1 and CDR2 (germline): SGHAT, FQDESV (reference sequence). Trimming stripped 5 bases from V and 3 bases from J, with 14 bases between. This chain's CDR3 is CASSRVQGYYEQYF. The CDR3 coding sequence is TGTGCCAGCAGCCGAGTCCAGGGGTACTACGAGCAGTACTTC. The variable domain in full, with the rest retrieved from reference TRBV11-1 and TRBJ2-7, is EAEVAQSPRYKITEKSQAVAFWCDPISGHATLYWYRQILGQGPELLVQFQDESVVDDSQLPKDRFSAERLKGVDSTLKIQPAELGDSAMYLCASSRVQGYYEQYFGPGTRLTVT.

The chain links TRBV19 to TRBJ1-5, with a possible D match to TRBD1 (5 bases). CDR1 is LNHDA, CDR2 SQIVND, per germline (reference sequence). CDR3 size: 14 residues. V gave up 4 bases and J gave up 7 bases, with 14 bases separating them. As DNA, the CDR3 is TGTGCCAGTAGTAACACGGGGGGAAGGCAGCCCCAGCATTTT. Its translation is CASSNTGGRQPQHF.

With respect to this clonotype: A read error is possible here, since a much larger clone lies one base away. V is TRBV7-6 and J is TRBJ1-4; D is unclear. The length of the CDR3 is 16 residues. Trimming took 7 bases from V and 0 from J, leaving 15 bases between them. Germline V gene data show CDR1 as SGHVS and CDR2 as FNYEAQ. Here the CDR3 DNA reads TGTGCCAGCAACATATACAGCTCCGCAACTAATGAAAAACTGTTTTTT. Translation: CASNIYSSATNEKLFF. Using reference TRBV7-6 and TRBJ1-4 for the parts outside the CDR3, the full variable domain is GAGVSQSPRYKVTKRGQDVALRCDPISGHVSLYWYRQALGQGPEFLTYFNYEAQQDKSGLPNDRFSAERPEGSISTLTIQRTEQRDSAMYRCASNIYSSATNEKLFFGSGTQLSVL.

The chain joins TRBV29-1 to TRBJ2-1; 7 nucleotides align to TRBD2. The germline CDR1 and CDR2 sequences are SQVTM and ANQGSEA. The length of the CDR3 is 14 residues. The V gene end was trimmed by 2 bases and the J gene end by 5 bases; junction bases not matched to a gene: 6. The DNA for the CDR3 is TGCAGCGTTGAACCCCGCGGGAGCAACAATGAGCAGTTCTTC. Its protein is CSVEPRGSNNEQFF.

This CDR3 is CASSLSGAGPLNEKLFF. As DNA, the CDR3 is TGTGCCAGCAGCTTATCAGGGGCCGGTCCCCTTAATGAAAAACTGTTTTTT. The J gene is TRBJ1-4, the V gene TRBV7-9, with D possibly TRBD1 on 6 matching bases. The CDR3 is 17 amino acids. V was shortened by 2 bases and J by 4 bases, with 17 bases between the two germline ends. Germline assignment: CDR1 SEHNR and CDR2 FQNEAQ (reference sequence).

Remarks on this clonotype: A much larger clone differs by one base, so this may be a read error. This chain connects TRBV7-9 to TRBJ1-2, with a possible D match to TRBD1 (5 bases). Germline V gene data show CDR1 as SEHNR and CDR2 as FQNEAQ (reference sequence). The CDR3 length is 13 residues. This chain's CDR3 is CVSSLAGVYGYTF. CDR3 nucleotide sequence: TGTGTCAGCAGCTTAGCGGGGGTCTATGGCTACACCTTC.

This clonotype has at least ten counts. V usage is TRBV15 and J usage is TRBJ1-4; D not resolved. Trimming removed 0 bases from V and 8 bases from J, with 10 bases in between. The CDR3 consists of 14 residues. Germline lookup yields CDR1 LNHNV and CDR2 YYDKDF (reference sequence). CDR3 in amino acids: CATSRDGVGEKLFF. For the CDR3, the DNA is TGTGCCACCAGCAGAGATGGGGTAGGGGAAAAACTGTTTTTT.

A word on this clonotype: Its ends do not fully match the called genes, so a read error is possible. The chain employs TRBV7-9 and TRBJ2-7, with D perhaps assigned TRBD1 or TRBD2 (5 bases each). The CDR3 runs 14 residues. Germline CDR1 SEHNR, CDR2 FQNEAQ (reference sequence). The CDR3 loop is CASSPERTPYEQHF. The CDR3 DNA reads as TGTGCCAGCAGCCCCGAGCGGACACCCTACGAGCAGCACTTC.